Given below is one T cell receptor (beta chain) in context. Its target is not known. This specimen comes from a study of beta chain features in type 1 diabetes. Study-wide results and caveats: Among type 1 diabetes patients, VDJ junctions had fewer insertions and more deletions.

Expressed TCRB transcripts were sequenced because the isolated RNA had all been reverse transcribed beforehand. The repertoire was sequenced with immunoSEQ multiplex PCR; TCRdb's copy has only in-frame clones and lacks some. Here the sample spans tens of thousands of clones, 45% to 50% being singletons. V shed 0 bases, J shed 10 bases, and the junction held 8 bases outside the gene matches. CDR1 is SGHRS and CDR2 is YFSETQ in the germline V gene. CDR3 size: 16 residues. The V and J genes are TRBV5-1 and TRBJ2-1; TRBD2 matches 12 bases. This receptor was taken from a woman aged 18-29 years in good health. Sequencing used central memory CD4+ T cells from blood. CDR3 residues: CASSLEASGGAYEQFF. The CDR3 DNA follows: TGCGCCAGCAGCTTGGAGGCTAGCGGGGGGGCTTACGAGCAGTTCTTC.